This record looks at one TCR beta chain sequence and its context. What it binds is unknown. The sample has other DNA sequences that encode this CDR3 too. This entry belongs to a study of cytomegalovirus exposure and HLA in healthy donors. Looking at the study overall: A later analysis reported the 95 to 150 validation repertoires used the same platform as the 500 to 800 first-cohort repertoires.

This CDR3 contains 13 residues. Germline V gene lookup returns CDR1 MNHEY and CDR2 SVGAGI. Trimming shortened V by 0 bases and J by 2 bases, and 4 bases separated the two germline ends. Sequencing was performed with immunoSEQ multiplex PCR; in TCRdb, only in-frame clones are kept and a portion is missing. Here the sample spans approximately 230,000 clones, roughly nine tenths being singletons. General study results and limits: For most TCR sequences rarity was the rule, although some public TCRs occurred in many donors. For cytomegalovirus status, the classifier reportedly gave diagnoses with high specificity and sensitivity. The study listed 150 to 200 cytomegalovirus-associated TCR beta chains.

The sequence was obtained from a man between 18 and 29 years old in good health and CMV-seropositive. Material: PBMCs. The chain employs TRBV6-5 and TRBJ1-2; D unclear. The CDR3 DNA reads TGTGCCAGCAGTTACTCGGGGAACTATGGCTACACCTTC. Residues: CASSYSGNYGYTF.